These T cell receptor beta chains were read from a single sample in a study of blood T cell repertoires in COVID-19. Clones were read by immunoSEQ multiplex PCR, and TCRdb kept only the in-frame ones, dropping some. The table lists a few hundred thousand clones, about 90% of them singletons. What was sequenced was peripheral blood. Receptor source: a woman aged 55-69 years with COVID-19, enrolled during active disease. The CDR3 runs from the conserved cysteine through the conserved F or W. The order of the fields is D gene, J gene, clone size, V gene, CDR3 DNA, CDR3 protein. The D gene is left open where the match is weak. Clone sizes are given selectively: once, few, many, or a class where the clone is expanded.

NA	TRBJ1-6	once	TRBV10-3	TGTGCCATCAGTGCACAGACACGGAACAATTCACCCCTCCACTTT	CAISAQTRNNSPLHF
TRBD1	TRBJ1-3	NA	TRBV4-3	TGCGCCAGCAGCCCACAGACAGGGGTAGCATCTGGAAACACCATATATTTT	CASSPQTGVASGNTIYF
TRBD1	TRBJ1-1	NA	TRBV19	TGTGCCAGTAGCCAGGGACAGCCGAACACTGAAGCTTTCTTT	CASSQGQPNTEAFF
TRBD1	TRBJ1-1	few	TRBV5-4	TGTGCCAGCAGCTTAACCGGGACAGGGAGAGCTGAAGCTTTCTTT	CASSLTGTGRAEAFF
TRBD2	TRBJ2-7	NA	TRBV19	TGTGCCACCAAACCCACTAGCGGGGGGGACGAGCAGTACTTC	CATKPTSGGDEQYF
NA	TRBJ1-1	NA	TRBV11-2	TGTGCCAGCAGCTTAGGTCCGGTGAACACTGAAGCTTTCTTT	CASSLGPVNTEAFF
NA	TRBJ2-3	NA	TRBV5-8	TGTGCCAGCAGCTTGGGATCCGCGGGTCTGTCATTTTGGGGGTATTTT	CASSLGSAGLSFWGYF
NA	TRBJ2-7	NA	TRBV27	TGTGCCAGCAGCCACATTCTAAACAGGGTAGGATCCTACGAGCAGTACTTC	CASSHILNRVGSYEQYF
TRBD1	TRBJ1-5	NA	TRBV7-2	TGTGCCAGCAGCTTAGCAATAACGCAGGGGGCTCAGCCCCAGCATTTT	CASSLAITQGAQPQHF
TRBD2	TRBJ2-5	NA	TRBV7-7	TGTGCTAGCAGCTCCGCCCGACTAAGCGGGGGCCGGGAGACCCAGTACTTC	CASSSARLSGGRETQYF
NA	TRBJ1-4	NA	TRBV12-5	TGTGCTAGTGGTTTGACCCTACAGGGCACTAATGAAAAACTGTTTTTT	CASGLTLQGTNEKLFF
NA	TRBJ1-1	NA	TRBV18	TGTGCCAGCTCACCACGGCCAGGGGTTCTTCACACTGAAGCTTTCTTT	CASSPRPGVLHTEAFF
NA	TRBJ1-6	NA	TRBV7-2	TGTGCCAGCAGCTTATCGGTTCTGCCCCTCCACTTT	CASSLSVLPLHF
TRBD2	TRBJ2-1	NA	TRBV4-1	TGCGCCAGCAGACCAGCGGGGGGGCACTCCTACAATGAGCAGTTCTTC	CASRPAGGHSYNEQFF
TRBD1	TRBJ1-1	NA	TRBV19	TGTGCCAGTAGTATCTTTCATGGACAGGGGGCATTCACTGAAGCTTTCTTT	CASSIFHGQGAFTEAFF
TRBD2	TRBJ2-1	NA	TRBV18	TGTGCCAGCTCACCATCAGCGGGGGGGCACTACAATGAGCAGTTCTTC	CASSPSAGGHYNEQFF
NA	TRBJ2-3	NA	TRBV11-2	TGTGCCAGCAGCTTACGGGGGGCAAGGGATACGCAGTATTTT	CASSLRGARDTQYF
NA	TRBJ1-5	NA	TRBV13	TGTGCCAGCAGCTTAGCCAGGGCAGGTTATAGCAATCAGCCCCAGCATTTT	CASSLARAGYSNQPQHF
NA	TRBJ1-2	NA	TRBV19	TGTGCCAGTAGTCCCGCCCCGGGGTATGGCTACACCTTC	CASSPAPGYGYTF
TRBD1	TRBJ2-7	NA	TRBV15	TGTGCCACCAGCAGAGGTCAGGGGGCGTACGAGCAGTACTTC	CATSRGQGAYEQYF
NA	TRBJ1-1	NA	TRBV4-2	TGTGCCAGCAGCCAAGATGGCTGGGGGGGATACACTGAAGCTTTCTTT	CASSQDGWGGYTEAFF
NA	TRBJ2-7	NA	TRBV6-5	TGTGCCACCGAGGGTCCCGGGGGATACGAGCAGTACTTC	CATEGPGGYEQYF
NA	TRBJ1-1	NA	TRBV4-3	TGCGCCAGCAGCCAAGATTCAGGGCCGTTAGACACTGAAGCTTTCTTT	CASSQDSGPLDTEAFF
NA	TRBJ2-7	NA	TRBV27	TGTGCCAGCAGTCCCCTAGGTCGGAGGAAAGGGGGCTACGAGCAGTACTTC	CASSPLGRRKGGYEQYF
NA	TRBJ1-4	NA	TRBV3-1/TRBV3-2	TGTGCCAGCAGCCAACATAAAGGGCAGGGTAGAGATAATGAAAAACTGTTTTTT	CASSQHKGQGRDNEKLFF
TRBD1	TRBJ2-1	few	TRBV7-9	TGTGCCAGCAGTTTAGGGACAGGGGACTACAATGAGCAGTTCTTC	CASSLGTGDYNEQFF
NA	TRBJ2-4	NA	TRBV19	TGTGCCAGTAGTGTAGATCGACAGGGAGGAAGGAACATTCAGTACTTC	CASSVDRQGGRNIQYF
TRBD2	TRBJ2-3	NA	TRBV10-3	TGTGCCATCAGTGACCAGGGACTAGCGAGGACAGATACGCAGTATTTT	CAISDQGLARTDTQYF
NA	TRBJ2-1	NA	TRBV2	TGTGCCAGCAGTCCACCTAGCGCCCCAACCTCCTACAATGAGCAGTTCTTC	CASSPPSAPTSYNEQFF
TRBD1	TRBJ1-2	NA	TRBV5-8	TGTGCCAGCAGGTCGGGGACAGGGCTAAGTAGTGGCTACACCTTC	CASRSGTGLSSGYTF
NA	TRBJ2-3	NA	TRBV4-2	TGTGCCAGCAGCCAAGTTGGACACCACACGCAGTATTTT	CASSQVGHHTQYF
TRBD1	TRBJ1-5	few	TRBV7-8	TGTGCCAGCAGCTTTACGACAGGGGGCAATCAGCCCCAGCATTTT	CASSFTTGGNQPQHF
NA	TRBJ1-2	NA	TRBV19	TGTGCCAGTACGGTCGGGTTCAACTTTGGCTACACCTTC	CASTVGFNFGYTF
TRBD1	TRBJ1-1	NA	TRBV10-3	TGTGCCGTTTACCAGGGGGCGGGGACTGAAGCTTTCTTT	CAVYQGAGTEAFF
NA	TRBJ1-1	few	TRBV15	TGTGCCACCACCTTAGCCCTGAGCACTGAAGCTTTCTTT	CATTLALSTEAFF
NA	TRBJ1-1	NA	TRBV6-5	TGTGCCAGCACCCGCGGGGTGAACACTGAAGCTTTCTTT	CASTRGVNTEAFF
TRBD2	TRBJ2-2	NA	TRBV19	TGTGCCAGTAGTCAGCGGGGGCGGAACACCGGGGAGCTGTTTTTT	CASSQRGRNTGELFF
NA	TRBJ1-1	NA	TRBV5-1	TGCGCCAGCGCCCTCGGCGGGGGCGGAACTGAAGCTTTCTTT	CASALGGGGTEAFF
NA	TRBJ2-7	few	TRBV2	TGTGCCAGCAACCTAGGCGGCCCAGGGGCGGACGAGCAGTACTTC	CASNLGGPGADEQYF
NA	TRBJ1-3	few	TRBV5-1	TGCGCCAGCAGCGGAGGGGCCCCTGGAAACACCATATATTTT	CASSGGAPGNTIYF
NA	TRBJ2-6	NA	TRBV6-5	TGTGCCAGCAGTACCCACAGGGTCGGGGCCAACGTCCTGACTTTC	CASSTHRVGANVLTF
TRBD1	TRBJ2-3	NA	TRBV3-1/TRBV3-2	TGTGCCAGCAGCCAAGATCAAGGGGGCGCAACAGATACGCAGTATTTT	CASSQDQGGATDTQYF
TRBD2	TRBJ2-5	NA	TRBV7-7	TGTGCTAGCAGCTTAGGAGCCAGCGGGGGGACCCACCAAGAGACCCAGTACTTC	CASSLGASGGTHQETQYF
NA	TRBJ2-1	NA	TRBV2	TGTGCCGCGGTCTTGGAGTTAGGCTACAATGAGCAGTTCTTC	CAAVLELGYNEQFF
NA	TRBJ1-2	NA	TRBV7-2	TGTGCCAGCAGCCGCGACACCAACTATGGCTACACCTTC	CASSRDTNYGYTF
NA	TRBJ2-1	NA	TRBV27	TGTGCCAGCGGACTACGGGGGGCCAATGAGCAGTTCTTC	CASGLRGANEQFF
NA	TRBJ1-1	NA	TRBV7-3	TGTGCCAGCAGAACGGGGAGGAACACTGAAGCTTTCTTT	CASRTGRNTEAFF
TRBD1	TRBJ1-1	NA	TRBV19	TGTGCCAGTAGTACGCCTCCGGGACAGGGGCCCGCGGCTGAAGCTTTCTTT	CASSTPPGQGPAAEAFF
NA	TRBJ1-2	NA	TRBV7-9	TGTGCCAGCAGCTTAGCCGACAGCCTACGCACCTTC	CASSLADSLRTF
NA	TRBJ1-2	NA	TRBV7-2	TGTGCCAGCAGCCCAGAGGGATTAGGGGGCTACACCTTC	CASSPEGLGGYTF
TRBD1	TRBJ1-5	NA	TRBV7-9	TGTGCCAGCAGCTTAGCGGCTGGGACAGGGAGTCAGCCCCAGCATTTT	CASSLAAGTGSQPQHF
TRBD1	TRBJ1-5	NA	TRBV19	TGTGCCAGTAGTATGACACAGGGGGCGAGCCATGGCCAGCATTTT	CASSMTQGASHGQHF
TRBD2	TRBJ2-1	NA	TRBV3-1/TRBV3-2	TGTGCCAGCAGTCCACTAGCGGGGGACTCCTACAATGAGCAGTTCTTC	CASSPLAGDSYNEQFF
NA	TRBJ2-3	once	TRBV4-3	TGCGCCAGCAGCCAAGAACTGGGGCAGATCGGGTATTTT	CASSQELGQIGYF
TRBD1	TRBJ2-2	NA	TRBV4-1	TGCGCCAGCAGCCTCGGACAGGGGGCGTATGTCGGGGAGCTGTTTTTT	CASSLGQGAYVGELFF